The clone carrying this TCR beta chain has just a few counts. The sample belongs to a study of blood T cell repertoires in COVID-19. On the study more broadly: The samples span acute and convalescent COVID-19 from the United States, Italy and Spain.

Per the original methods: Counts of nucleated cells, estimated from reference gene primer amplification, were obtained. Here immunoSEQ multiplex PCR was the method, and the copy in TCRdb shows in-frame clones only, minus some. V and J calls and clone size come straight from that table; D and trimming were deduced from the DNA. The sample contains about 480,000 clones, around 88% of which appear only once. The germline V gene has CDR1 SGHVS and CDR2 FQNEAQ. The CDR3 runs 13 residues. J gave up 4 bases and V 7 bases, and 5 bases lay outside the gene matches. The receptor's source is a woman aged 25 to 39 with acute or convalescent COVID-19. The genes are TRBV7-8 and TRBJ2-7; 9 positions match TRBD1. Sequenced material: peripheral blood. The CDR3 loop is CASKTGTGYEQYF. CDR3 coding DNA: TGTGCCAGCAAGACAGGGACAGGGTACGAGCAGTACTTC.